These T cell receptor beta chains were read from a single sample in a study of shared clonotypes between healthy human individuals. This table comes from immunoSEQ multiplex PCR, and its TCRdb copy is limited to in-frame clones, with some not included. The data show approximately 2.1 million clones, 93% seen once. The sequencing input was naive CD4+ T cells from PBMCs. These receptors all stem from a man aged 18 to 35 in good health. Some clones in this sample may be carry-over from other donors' samples. The CDR3 runs from the conserved cysteine through the conserved F or W. Fields, in order: CDR3 length, D gene, clone size, V gene, J gene, CDR3 DNA, CDR3 protein. The D gene is left open where the match is weak. Size is omitted from some rows. Given values are once, few, many or a class for expanded clones.

>14|TRBD1|.|TRBV6-5|TRBJ1-2
TGTGCCAGCAGTTATTCGGGACAGGACTATGGCTACACCTTC
CASSYSGQDYGYTF
>14|.|once|TRBV28|TRBJ1-5
TGTGCCAGCAGTTCCAATGGTGGCAATCAGCCCCAGCATTTT
CASSSNGGNQPQHF
>12|.|.|TRBV19|TRBJ1-2
TGTGCCAGTACCAAGGAAAACTATGGCTACACCTTC
CASTKENYGYTF
>14|.|.|TRBV5-1|TRBJ2-7
TGCGCCAGCAGCCCTATAGGAGGCGGCTACGAGCAGTACTTC
CASSPIGGGYEQYF
>17|.|.|TRBV7-3|TRBJ2-1
TGTGCCAGCAGCTTAAACCGACGGTATCGGAGTAACAATGAGCAGTTCTTC
CASSLNRRYRSNNEQFF
>14|.|.|TRBV14|TRBJ2-2
TGTGCCAGCAGCCAAGTCGCAAACACCGGGGAGCTGTTTTTT
CASSQVANTGELFF
>15|.|.|TRBV7-6|TRBJ2-3
TGTGCCAGCAGCCCCTCCAGTCCCCCCGTGAATACGCAGTATTTT
CASSPSSPPVNTQYF
>14|TRBD2|.|TRBV28|TRBJ2-5
TGTGCCAGCAGCCGCCGGGGGGGGCAAGAGACCCAGTACTTC
CASSRRGGQETQYF
>13|.|few|TRBV28|TRBJ1-2
TGTGCCAGCAGTTTGCCAGGGAACTATGGCTACACCTTC
CASSLPGNYGYTF
>14|TRBD1|.|TRBV6-1|TRBJ2-5
TGTGCCAGCAGTGCGGACAGGGAGGTGGAGACCCAGTACTTC
CASSADREVETQYF
>14|.|.|TRBV5-1|TRBJ2-1
TGCGCCAGCAGCTCTGGAGCGGAATACAATGAGCAGTTCTTC
CASSSGAEYNEQFF
>15|TRBD1|.|TRBV9|TRBJ1-2
TGTGCCAGCAGCGCCGATTCCGGGACAGATTATGGCTACACCTTC
CASSADSGTDYGYTF
>16|TRBD2|once|TRBV11-2|TRBJ2-3
TGTGCCAGCAGCTCCGGGACTAGCGGGAAGGTAGATACGCAGTATTTT
CASSSGTSGKVDTQYF
>15|TRBD1|.|TRBV9|TRBJ2-7
TGTGCCAGCAGCGTAGCTGACAGGGCCGTCTACGAGCAGTACTTC
CASSVADRAVYEQYF
>14|TRBD2|.|TRBV29-1|TRBJ2-3
TGCAGCGTTGGGGAGCGGGGTTCGGGAGATACGCAGTATTTT
CSVGERGSGDTQYF
>17|.|.|TRBV10-1|TRBJ2-2
TGCGCCAGCAGTGAGATCCGGGCCAGGGAGAGGTCCGGGGAGCTGTTTTTT
CASSEIRARERSGELFF
>18|TRBD2|.|TRBV27|TRBJ2-7
TGTGCCAGCAGTTTTAGGTTAGCGGGATCGCCTTTCCCCTACGAGCAGTACTTC
CASSFRLAGSPFPYEQYF
>15|.|.|TRBV7-3|TRBJ1-5
TGTGCCAGCAGCCAACGGAGTGACGGGAATCAGCCCCAGCATTTT
CASSQRSDGNQPQHF
>16|.|.|TRBV10-1|TRBJ2-2
TGCGCCAGCAGTGATAATTGGGGGCGAGGCACCGGGGAGCTGTTTTTT
CASSDNWGRGTGELFF
>17|TRBD2|.|TRBV27|TRBJ2-1
TGTGCCAGCAGTTCCTCCCCACTAGCGGGAGTGGGAAATGAGCAGTTCTTC
CASSSSPLAGVGNEQFF
>14|.|.|TRBV7-9|TRBJ1-1
TGTGCCAGCAGCTTAGGCGGTGTGAACACTGAAGCTTTCTTT
CASSLGGVNTEAFF
>15|TRBD1|.|TRBV5-1|TRBJ2-5
TGCGCCAGCAGCCCTGGACAGGGGGCTGGGGCGACCCAGTACTTC
CASSPGQGAGATQYF
>14|.|.|TRBV11-2|TRBJ1-2
TGTGCCAGCAGCCCCATTGGGAGGGACTATGGCTACACCTTC
CASSPIGRDYGYTF
>15|.|.|TRBV25-1|TRBJ2-5
TGTGCCAGCAGTGAATATGCGGGGAAGGGCGGGACCCAGTACTTC
CASSEYAGKGGTQYF
>13|.|.|TRBV5-1|TRBJ2-1
TGCGCCAGCAGCTTGACAGGAGGGAATGAGCAGTTCTTC
CASSLTGGNEQFF
>14|.|.|TRBV7-9|TRBJ1-1
TGTGCCAGCACCGCGGACACCGTGAACACTGAAGCTTTCTTT
CASTADTVNTEAFF
>12|.|.|TRBV2|TRBJ1-2
TGTGCCAGCAGTGGGACACCGGGCGGCTACACCTTC
CASSGTPGGYTF
>13|TRBD1|.|TRBV29-1|TRBJ1-5
TGCAGCGTTCAGGGGGCCCTGAATCAGCCCCAGCATTTT
CSVQGALNQPQHF
>13|.|.|TRBV28|TRBJ2-2
TGTGCCAGCACCTTGGACTTATACGGGGAGCTGTTTTTT
CASTLDLYGELFF
>15|TRBD1|.|TRBV11-2|TRBJ1-6
TGTGCCAGCAGCTTACGGGGACAGGGAGGGTCACCCCTCCACTTT
CASSLRGQGGSPLHF
>15|TRBD1|.|TRBV4-3|TRBJ1-4
TGCGCCAGCAGCCAAGAGGACAGGTGGGATGAAAAACTGTTTTTT
CASSQEDRWDEKLFF
>13|.|.|TRBV25-1|TRBJ1-2
TGTGCCAGCAGTCTAGGCCAACAGGGTGGCTACACCTTC
CASSLGQQGGYTF
>15|.|.|TRBV29-1|TRBJ1-2
TGCAGCGTTGCGGCCGGGTCGGGGGGCAAGTATGGCTACACCTTC
CSVAAGSGGKYGYTF
>14|.|.|TRBV18|TRBJ2-7
TGTGCCAGCTCGCTACTACAGGGTTTAGGGGAGCAGTACTTC
CASSLLQGLGEQYF
>15|TRBD1|.|TRBV18|TRBJ1-1
TGTGCCAGCTCACTTGGGACAGGGGGCTTTTCTGAAGCTTTCTTT
CASSLGTGGFSEAFF
>14|TRBD2|.|TRBV6-1|TRBJ2-5
TGTGCCAGCAGTGAAGTAGGGAGGGGAGAGACCCAGTACTTC
CASSEVGRGETQYF
>15|TRBD1|.|TRBV5-1|TRBJ1-2
TGCGCCAGCAGCGAGCGGACAGGCCCCAACTATGGCTACACCTTC
CASSERTGPNYGYTF
>16|TRBD1|once|TRBV18|TRBJ1-1
TGTGCCAGCTCACCGACTAGGGACAGGGGAGGGAGTGAAGCTTTCTTT
CASSPTRDRGGSEAFF
>13|.|.|TRBV7-3|TRBJ2-2
TGTGCCAGCAGCCCCAGGGTGACCGGGGAGCTGTTTTTT
CASSPRVTGELFF
>15|TRBD2|.|TRBV12-5|TRBJ2-1
TGTGCTAGTGGTAGAGGACTAGCGGGATTTCCTGAGCAGTTCTTC
CASGRGLAGFPEQFF
>15|TRBD2|.|TRBV11-2|TRBJ2-1
TGTGCCAGCAGCTTAGGGGGACTATTCTACAATGAGCAGTTCTTC
CASSLGGLFYNEQFF
>13|.|.|TRBV29-1|TRBJ2-2
TGCAGCGCCGGACAGTCGAACACCGGGGAGCTGTTTTTT
CSAGQSNTGELFF
>17|.|.|TRBV4-1|TRBJ2-6
TGCGCCAGCAGCCACAGACTCCTTAACTCTGGGGCCAACGTCCTGACTTTC
CASSHRLLNSGANVLTF
>14|.|.|TRBV10-3|TRBJ2-7
TGTGCCATCAGTGGGTGGGACGGGTCCTACGAGCAGTACTTC
CAISGWDGSYEQYF
>17|.|.|TRBV18|TRBJ2-6
TGTGCCAGCTCACGCTCCCAGGGTATTGCTGGGGCCAACGTCCTGACTTTC
CASSRSQGIAGANVLTF
>14|.|.|TRBV11-2|TRBJ2-7
TGTGCCAGCAGCTTAGAGGTGCCGGGTGCCGAGCAGTACTTC
CASSLEVPGAEQYF
>17|.|.|TRBV9|TRBJ2-7
TGTGCCAGCAGCCCCCCAGAAGGGAGGGGGCGCATATACGAGCAGTACTTC
CASSPPEGRGRIYEQYF
>14|.|.|TRBV28|TRBJ2-1
TGTGCCAGCACCTCCTTGTGGGTATACAATGAGCAGTTCTTC
CASTSLWVYNEQFF
>13|TRBD2|.|TRBV5-4|TRBJ2-5
TGTGCCAGCAGCTTGCGGGGGGAAGAGACCCAGTACTTC
CASSLRGEETQYF
>17|.|.|TRBV15|TRBJ2-4
TGTGCCACCAGCAAAAAAAAAGGGGATCCTGGCAAAAACATTCAGTACTTC
CATSKKKGDPGKNIQYF
>9|.|.|TRBV6-4|TRBJ2-3
TGTGCCAGCAGTGCCCCAGGGTGTTTT
CASSAPGCF
>14|.|.|TRBV6-1|TRBJ1-5
TGTGCCAGCACCCGGACAGATAGCAATCAGCCCCAGCATTTT
CASTRTDSNQPQHF
>15|TRBD2|.|TRBV7-3|TRBJ2-1
TGTGCCAGCAGCTTACTAGCGGGGGGTTACAATGAGCAGTTCTTC
CASSLLAGGYNEQFF
>16|.|.|TRBV28|TRBJ2-6
TGTGCCATCAATCGTCCTGGAATCTCTGGGGCCAACGTCCTGACTTTC
CAINRPGISGANVLTF
>14|.|.|TRBV19|TRBJ2-7
TGTGCCAGCAGGGGATTCGAGGGCCCCTACGAGCAGTACTTC
CASRGFEGPYEQYF